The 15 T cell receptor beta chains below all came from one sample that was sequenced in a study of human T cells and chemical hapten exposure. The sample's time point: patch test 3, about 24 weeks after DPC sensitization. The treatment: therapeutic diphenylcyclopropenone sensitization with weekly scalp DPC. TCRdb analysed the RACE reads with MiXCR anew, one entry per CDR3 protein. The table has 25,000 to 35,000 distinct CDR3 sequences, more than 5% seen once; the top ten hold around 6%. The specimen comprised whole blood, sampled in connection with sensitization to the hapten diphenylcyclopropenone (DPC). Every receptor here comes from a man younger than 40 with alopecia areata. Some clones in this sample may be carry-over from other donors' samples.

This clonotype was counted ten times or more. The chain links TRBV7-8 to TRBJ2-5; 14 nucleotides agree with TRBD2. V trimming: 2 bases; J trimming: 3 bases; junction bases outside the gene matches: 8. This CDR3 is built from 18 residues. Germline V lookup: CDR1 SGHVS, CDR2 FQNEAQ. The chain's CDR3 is CASSLPRLAGGGEETQYF. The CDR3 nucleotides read TGTGCCAGCAGCTTACCCCGACTAGCGGGGGGGGGAGAAGAGACCCAGTACTTC.

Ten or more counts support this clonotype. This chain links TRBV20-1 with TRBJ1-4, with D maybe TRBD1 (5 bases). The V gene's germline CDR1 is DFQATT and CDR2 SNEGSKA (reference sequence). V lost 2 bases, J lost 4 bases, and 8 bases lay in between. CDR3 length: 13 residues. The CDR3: CSARLTVNEKLFF. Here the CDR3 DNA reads TGCAGTGCTAGACTGACAGTTAATGAAAAACTGTTTTTT.

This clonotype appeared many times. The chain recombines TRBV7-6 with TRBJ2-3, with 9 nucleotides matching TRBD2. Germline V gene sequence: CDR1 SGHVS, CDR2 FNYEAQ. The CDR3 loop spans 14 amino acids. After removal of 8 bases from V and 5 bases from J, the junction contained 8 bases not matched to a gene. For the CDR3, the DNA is TGTGCCAGCTTTAGCGGGAGCCCCCTAGATACGCAGTATTTT. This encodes CASFSGSPLDTQYF.

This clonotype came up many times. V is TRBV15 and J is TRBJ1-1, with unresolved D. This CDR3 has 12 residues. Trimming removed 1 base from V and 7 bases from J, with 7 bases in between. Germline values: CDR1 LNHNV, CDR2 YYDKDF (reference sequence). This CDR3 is CATSRAPSEAFF. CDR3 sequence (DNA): TGTGCCACCAGCAGAGCCCCGAGTGAAGCTTTCTTT.

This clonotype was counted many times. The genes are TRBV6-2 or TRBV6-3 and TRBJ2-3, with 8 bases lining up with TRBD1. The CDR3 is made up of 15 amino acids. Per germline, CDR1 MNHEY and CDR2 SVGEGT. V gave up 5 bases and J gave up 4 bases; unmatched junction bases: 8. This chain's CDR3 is CASSPGTGLADTQYF. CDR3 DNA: TGTGCCAGCAGTCCAGGGACAGGATTGGCAGATACGCAGTATTTT.

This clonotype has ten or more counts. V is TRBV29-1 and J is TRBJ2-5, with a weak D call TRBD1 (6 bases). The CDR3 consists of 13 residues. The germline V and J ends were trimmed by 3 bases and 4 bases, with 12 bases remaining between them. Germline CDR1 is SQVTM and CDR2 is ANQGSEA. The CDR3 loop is CSVDSRGGETQYF. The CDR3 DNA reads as TGCAGCGTTGATTCAAGAGGGGGAGAGACCCAGTACTTC.

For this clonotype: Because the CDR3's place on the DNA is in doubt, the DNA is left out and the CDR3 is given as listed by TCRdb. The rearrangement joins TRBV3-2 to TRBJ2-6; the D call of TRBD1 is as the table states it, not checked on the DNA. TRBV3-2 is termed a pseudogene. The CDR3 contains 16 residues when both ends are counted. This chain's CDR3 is CASSQDVGAGANVLTF.

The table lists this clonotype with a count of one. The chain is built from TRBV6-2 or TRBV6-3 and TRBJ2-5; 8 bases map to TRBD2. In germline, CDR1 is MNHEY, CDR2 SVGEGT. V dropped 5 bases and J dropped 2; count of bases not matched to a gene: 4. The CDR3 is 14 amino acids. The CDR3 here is CASSQGLVQETQYF. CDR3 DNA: TGTGCCAGCAGTCAGGGACTAGTTCAAGAGACCCAGTACTTC.

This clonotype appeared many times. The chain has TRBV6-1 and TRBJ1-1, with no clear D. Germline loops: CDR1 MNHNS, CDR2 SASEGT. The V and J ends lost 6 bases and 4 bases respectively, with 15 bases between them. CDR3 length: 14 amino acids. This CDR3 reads CASRTVGATTEAFF. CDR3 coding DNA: TGTGCCAGCAGAACGGTGGGAGCCACCACTGAAGCTTTCTTT.

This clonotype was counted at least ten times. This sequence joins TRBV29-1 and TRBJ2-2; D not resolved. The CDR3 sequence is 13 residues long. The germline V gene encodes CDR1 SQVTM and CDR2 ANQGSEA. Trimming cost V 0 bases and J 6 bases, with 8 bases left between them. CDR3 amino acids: CSVEDRLPGELFF. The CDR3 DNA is TGCAGCGTTGAAGATCGGTTACCCGGGGAGCTGTTTTTT.

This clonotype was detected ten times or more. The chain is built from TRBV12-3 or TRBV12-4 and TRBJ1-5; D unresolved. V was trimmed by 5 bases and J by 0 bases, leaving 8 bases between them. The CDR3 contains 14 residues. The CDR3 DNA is TGTGCCAGCAGTCTGGTCAATAGCAATCAGCCCCAGCATTTT. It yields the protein CASSLVNSNQPQHF.

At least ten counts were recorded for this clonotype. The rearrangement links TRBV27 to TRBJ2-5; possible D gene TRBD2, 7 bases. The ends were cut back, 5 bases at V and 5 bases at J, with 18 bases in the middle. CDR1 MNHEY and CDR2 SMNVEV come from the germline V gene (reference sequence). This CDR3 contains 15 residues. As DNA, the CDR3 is TGTGCCAGCAGTCATCTCCGGGGGGCGTTCGAGACCCAGTACTTC. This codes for CASSHLRGAFETQYF.

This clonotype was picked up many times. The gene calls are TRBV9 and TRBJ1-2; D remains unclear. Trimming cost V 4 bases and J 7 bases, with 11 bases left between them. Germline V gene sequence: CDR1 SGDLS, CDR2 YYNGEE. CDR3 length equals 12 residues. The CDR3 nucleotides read TGTGCCAGCAGCCCCGAGGAGGTTGGCTACACCTTC. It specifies CASSPEEVGYTF.

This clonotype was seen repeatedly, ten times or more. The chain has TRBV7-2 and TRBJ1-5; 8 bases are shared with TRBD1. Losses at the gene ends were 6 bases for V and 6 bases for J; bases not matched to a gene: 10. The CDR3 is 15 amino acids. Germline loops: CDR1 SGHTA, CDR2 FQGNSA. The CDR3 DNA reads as TGTGCCAGCAGTCCCGGACAGGGTCTAGGTCAGCCCCAGCATTTT. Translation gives CASSPGQGLGQPQHF.

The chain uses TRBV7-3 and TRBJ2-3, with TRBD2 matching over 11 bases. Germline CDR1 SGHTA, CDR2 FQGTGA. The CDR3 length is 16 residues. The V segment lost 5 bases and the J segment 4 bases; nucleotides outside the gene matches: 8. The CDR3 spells CASSISSGGIADTQYF. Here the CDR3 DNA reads TGTGCCAGCAGCATTTCTAGCGGGGGGATAGCAGATACGCAGTATTTT.